The clone carrying this T cell receptor beta chain appeared a single time. What it binds is not known. The CDR3 is made up of 13 amino acids. With 0 bases removed from V and 6 bases from J, the gap between germline ends came to 9 bases. The germline V gene has CDR1 MGHRA and CDR2 YSYEKL. This entry is derived from a study of CD8+ T cells in alopecia areata. Treatment noted: oral pan-JAK inhibitor, 5-10 mg twice daily. Overall study results and limits: Administration of tofacitinib significantly diminished scalp clonality and expanded CD8+ clones within the top 100. Given one nonresponder, whether baseline CD8+ expansion relates to response remains uncertain.

TCR sequencing used cDNA made by reverse transcription of extracted RNA. Profiled with immunoSEQ multiplex PCR; TCRdb holds only in-frame clones, not every one. In the table there are over 150,000 clones, approximately 60% of which are singletons. The chain couples TRBV4-1 to TRBJ2-7; unclear D gene. The sequences come from CD4+ T cells sorted from blood, collected at week 24, from a patient treated with tofacitinib. This sequence originates from a human donor with alopecia areata. CDR3 in DNA: TGCGCCAGCAGCCAAGATAACGTTGGCGAGCAGTACTTC. Translation: CASSQDNVGEQYF.